This entry lists 10 T cell receptor beta chains sequenced from one sample in a study of cytomegalovirus exposure and HLA in healthy donors. Amplification used 60 Vbeta primers and 13 Jbeta primers. Here immunoSEQ multiplex PCR was the method, and the copy in TCRdb shows in-frame clones only, minus some. Here the sample spans 150,000 to 200,000 clones, 70% to 80% being singletons. The sample was PBMCs. The receptors stem from a woman aged 30 to 39 in good health and CMV-seropositive.

In this sample, this clone turned up once. This chain joins TRBV4-2 and TRBJ2-7; D uncertain. V lost 4 bases, J lost 5 bases, and 27 bases lay in between. Germline CDR1 is LGHNA and CDR2 is YNFKEQ. The CDR3 is made up of 18 amino acids. Here the CDR3 reads CASSLFDLASGLVHEQYF. The CDR3 DNA reads as TGTGCCAGCAGCCTTTTTGATCTCGCCTCGGGTCTAGTCCACGAGCAGTACTTC.

This clone showed up just a few times. V is TRBV4-3 and J is TRBJ1-1; TRBD1 aligns across 8 bases. This CDR3 contains 15 residues. Germline V CDR1 and CDR2: LGHNA, YSLEER. V was clipped by 1 base and J by 1 base; unmatched bases: 2. CDR3 nucleotides: TGCGCCAGCAGCCAAGTCCAGGGGGCGAACACTGAAGCTTTCTTT. This encodes CASSQVQGANTEAFF.

The V gene is TRBV7-9, the J gene TRBJ1-4; 7 positions match TRBD1. Germline V lookup: CDR1 SEHNR, CDR2 FQNEAQ (reference sequence). The CDR3 totals 15 residues. Losses at the gene ends were 2 bases for V and 8 bases for J; bases not matched to a gene: 8. In DNA, the CDR3 is TGTGCCAGCAGCTTAAGTGACAGGGTAGAAGAAAAACTGTTTTTT. Its translation: CASSLSDRVEEKLFF.

V gene TRBV6-6 combines with J gene TRBJ2-2, with 10 positions matching TRBD1. V was clipped by 2 bases and J by 7 bases; unmatched bases: 4. CDR1 and CDR2 (germline): MNHNY, SVGAGI (reference sequence). This CDR3 comprises 15 residues. The CDR3 nucleotides are TGTGCCAGCAGTTACCGGACAGGGGGTCACGGGGAGCTGTTTTTT. Protein: CASSYRTGGHGELFF.

This rearrangement joins TRBV28 to TRBJ1-2; 7 nucleotides agree with TRBD1. Germline CDR1 reads MDHEN; CDR2 reads SYDVKM. With V trimmed by 4 bases and J by 8 bases, 10 bases remained unmatched. The CDR3 is made up of 14 amino acids. The CDR3 region has the DNA TGTGCCAGCAGTTCAGGGACAGCGTCTAAGGGCTACACCTTC. Translating it yields CASSSGTASKGYTF.

The chain is built from TRBV28 and TRBJ1-5; possibly TRBD1 for D (5 bases). The CDR3 loop spans 12 amino acids. V lost 8 bases and J 13 bases, leaving 18 bases between the germline ends. CDR1 is MDHEN, CDR2 SYDVKM, per germline. CDR3 sequence reads: CASRDPQGSQHF. The CDR3 DNA follows: TGTGCCAGCCGCGACCCCCAGGGATCTCAGCATTTT.

In this sample, this clone turned up once. V usage is TRBV6-5 and J usage is TRBJ1-2; possibly TRBD1 for D (5 bases). The V end was cut by 0 bases, the J end by 4 bases, with 9 bases between. The germline V gene has CDR1 MNHEY and CDR2 SVGAGI. This CDR3 spans 14 amino acids. CDR3 nucleotide sequence: TGTGCCAGCAGTTACTCGTGGGGCGGCTATGGCTACACCTTC. Encoded protein: CASSYSWGGYGYTF.

The chain joins TRBV5-1 to TRBJ1-2, with 10 bases identical to TRBD1. The CDR3 spans 15 residues. The V segment lost 3 bases and the J segment 5 bases; nucleotides outside the gene matches: 7. The germline gives CDR1 SGHRS, CDR2 YFSETQ. CDR3 sequence reads: CASSSTGGDGYGYTF. DNA of the CDR3: TGCGCCAGCAGCTCGACAGGGGGCGATGGGTATGGCTACACCTTC.

V usage is TRBV4-3 and J usage is TRBJ2-6; TRBD1 might be the D (5 bases). CDR3 length equals 19 residues. Germline V CDR1 and CDR2: LGHNA, YSLEER. Trimming removed 0 bases from V and 0 bases from J, with 15 bases in between. CDR3 nucleotides: TGCGCCAGCAGCCAAGAATCGGACATGTCCCACTCTGGGGCCAACGTCCTGACTTTC. Its protein product is CASSQESDMSHSGANVLTF.

This clone was seen a single time. CDR3 residues: CASSPPLPDRGHKGGYTF. CDR3 in DNA: TGTGCCAGCAGCCCACCCCTCCCGGACAGGGGGCATAAGGGCGGCTACACCTTC. The J gene is TRBJ1-2, the V gene TRBV7-9; the match to TRBD1 covers 11 bases. Germline V gene data show CDR1 as SEHNR and CDR2 as FQNEAQ (reference sequence). Unmatched junction bases numbered 19, after V lost 5 bases and J lost 8 bases. This CDR3 has 18 residues.